This T cell receptor (beta chain) was retrieved from a study of blood T cell repertoires in COVID-19. Study context: The United States, Italy and Spain provided the acute and convalescent COVID-19 samples.

The CDR3 spans 14 residues. V lost 5 bases to trimming and J lost 2 bases, with 13 bases between them. CDR1 and CDR2 from the germline V gene are SEHNR and FQNEAQ (reference sequence). Source study methods: Using reference gene primer amplification, nucleated cell counts were estimated. Generated by immunoSEQ multiplex PCR, the TCRdb table keeps only in-frame clones and is missing some. V, J and clone size were drawn from that table, and D and trimming were deduced from the DNA. The sample lists over 150,000 clones; roughly 88% were seen once. Enrolled during active infection, Seattle patients were then followed longitudinally.

The sequenced material came from peripheral blood. The chain carries TRBV7-9 and TRBJ2-7, with a weak D call TRBD2 (5 bases). The TCR was taken from a young man with COVID-19, enrolled during active disease. The CDR3 reads CASSRDYSTYEQYF. CDR3 sequence (DNA): TGTGCCAGCAGCCGCGACTACAGCACCTACGAGCAGTACTTC.